The rows below give T cell receptor beta chains drawn from one sample of a study of blood T cell repertoires in COVID-19. Some clones are missing from TCRdb's copy, which holds only in-frame ones; the method was immunoSEQ multiplex PCR. The data contain 220,000 or so clones, roughly nine tenths of them singletons. The sequencing sample was made of peripheral blood. These receptors came from a woman aged 50 to 60 with COVID-19, enrolled during active disease. The CDR3 runs from the conserved cysteine through the conserved F or W. Each record gives: V gene, clone size, J gene, D gene, CDR3 DNA, CDR3 protein. The D gene is left open where the match is weak. Not all rows give a size; the values are once, few, many and, for expanded clones, a class.

>TRBV15|NA|TRBJ2-5|NA
TGTGCCACCAGCCTCGCGAGGAAGACCCAGTACTTC
CATSLARKTQYF
>TRBV28|NA|TRBJ2-3|NA
TGTGCCAGCACCGGGTCCCACTCCTTTACACCAGATACGCAGTATTTT
CASTGSHSFTPDTQYF
>TRBV4-3|NA|TRBJ2-3|TRBD1
TGCGCCAGCAGCCAAGGATCCCTTTCAGGGGGAGATACGCAGTATTTT
CASSQGSLSGGDTQYF
>TRBV18|NA|TRBJ1-6|NA
TGTGCCAGCTCACCTTCACAGGTAGGAAGATCACCCCTCCACTTT
CASSPSQVGRSPLHF
>TRBV6-4|NA|TRBJ1-2|TRBD1
TGTGCCAGCAGTGCGACAGGGACCAACTATGGCTACACCTTC
CASSATGTNYGYTF
>TRBV5-1|once|TRBJ2-7|TRBD1
TGCGCCAGCAGCCTAAAGACAGGGGTCGGGTCCGACGAGCAGTACTTC
CASSLKTGVGSDEQYF
>TRBV6-2/TRBV6-3|NA|TRBJ1-5|TRBD1
TGTGCCAGCAGTCAAACTCGGACAGGACCCCATCAGCCCCAGCATTTT
CASSQTRTGPHQPQHF
>TRBV6-5|NA|TRBJ1-2|NA
TGTGCCAGCAGTTACTCCCCCTCGGGGGTAAACTATGGCTACACCTTC
CASSYSPSGVNYGYTF
>TRBV7-2|NA|TRBJ2-2|NA
TGTGCCAGCAGCTTAACGGGGGCGAACACCGGGGAGCTGTTTTTT
CASSLTGANTGELFF
>TRBV19|NA|TRBJ1-2|NA
TGTGCCAGTACCGGGTTTAGGGGGTCCTTGGGCTACACCTTC
CASTGFRGSLGYTF
>TRBV5-1|NA|TRBJ2-2|TRBD1
TGCGCCAGCAGCGTGGGACAGGGCCCCGGGGAGCTGTTTTTT
CASSVGQGPGELFF
>TRBV5-4|NA|TRBJ2-1|TRBD2
TGTGCCAGCAGCCCCGGGACTAGCGGGGGTTACAATGAGCAGTTCTTC
CASSPGTSGGYNEQFF
>TRBV19|NA|TRBJ1-3|TRBD1
TGTGCCGCGGGGACAGGGCTGAAGGGAAACACCATATATTTT
CAAGTGLKGNTIYF
>TRBV28|NA|TRBJ1-2|NA
TGTGCCAGCAGTCTTAGGGGAAGGGACTATGGCTACACCTTC
CASSLRGRDYGYTF
>TRBV4-3|NA|TRBJ2-1|TRBD2
TGCGCCAGCAGCCAAGGCGGGGGGCGAGGGAATGAGCAGTTCTTC
CASSQGGGRGNEQFF
>TRBV4-2|NA|TRBJ2-5|NA
TGTGCCAGCACCCACCAGCGGAGGGAAGGAGAGACCCAGTACTTC
CASTHQRREGETQYF
>TRBV21-1|NA|TRBJ1-6|NA
TGTGCCAGCAGCAAAACAGGGGGCGAATCACCCCTCCACTTT
CASSKTGGESPLHF
>TRBV30|NA|TRBJ2-2|TRBD1
TGTGCCTGGAAGGGACAGGGGGCCCGGGGGACCGGGGAGCTGTTTTTT
CAWKGQGARGTGELFF
>TRBV12-5|once|TRBJ2-7|NA
TGTGCTAGTGGTTCCGGAGTTTCCTACGAGCAGTACTTC
CASGSGVSYEQYF
>TRBV5-1|NA|TRBJ2-7|NA
TGCGCCAGCAGCTACCGGAGCTCCTACGAGCAGTACTTC
CASSYRSSYEQYF
>TRBV6-5|NA|TRBJ1-4|NA
TGTGCCAGCAGTTACCGGCGCCCCGCGGGTAATGAAAAACTGTTTTTT
CASSYRRPAGNEKLFF
>TRBV19|NA|TRBJ2-3|TRBD2
TGTGCCAGTAGTATTTCGTACTCTCCGGGACTATGGACTTCAGATACGCAGTATTTT
CASSISYSPGLWTSDTQYF
>TRBV7-3|many|TRBJ2-6|NA
TGTGCCAGCAGCTTAATGCCCGCTTGGGGGGACTCTGGGGCCAACGTCCTGACTTTC
CASSLMPAWGDSGANVLTF
>TRBV6-5|NA|TRBJ2-2|NA
TGTGCCAGCAGCGAGACAGGAATGCGGACCGGGGAGCTGTTTTTT
CASSETGMRTGELFF
>TRBV5-1|NA|TRBJ2-3|NA
TGCGCCAGCAGGGTGGGCAGGGAGGCCCCGGATACGCAGTATTTT
CASRVGREAPDTQYF
>TRBV2|NA|TRBJ2-3|TRBD2
TGTGCCAGCAGGCCCGGGGGGGGGAAGACAGATACGCAGTATTTT
CASRPGGGKTDTQYF
>TRBV7-2|NA|TRBJ1-3|NA
TGTGCCAGCAGCTTAGTAGGGGGTTGGGGAAACACCATATATTTT
CASSLVGGWGNTIYF
>TRBV5-6|NA|TRBJ1-4|NA
TGTGCCAGCAGCTTGTTGGGCAGTAATAATGAAAAACTGTTTTTT
CASSLLGSNNEKLFF